This T cell receptor beta chain is drawn from a study of beta chain features in type 1 diabetes. Overall study: Sorted cells numbering 95 million to 110 million were examined across all samples. Overall study findings and caveats: With patients and controls alike, PCR might favor shorter templates to an equal degree. Type 1 diabetes patients had VDJ junctions that carried fewer insertions and more deletions. Type 1 diabetes patients had moderately but significantly shorter TCRB CDR3s in all four CD4+ subsets.

Germline assignment: CDR1 SGHTA and CDR2 FQGNSA. CDR3 size: 17 residues. V trimming: 2 bases; J trimming: 2 bases; junction bases outside the gene matches: 3. Expressed TCRB transcripts were sequenced, since all the RNA that had been isolated was reverse transcribed. Sequencing was performed with immunoSEQ multiplex PCR; in TCRdb, only in-frame clones are kept and a portion is missing. The data show hundreds of thousands of clones, with 11% to 15% seen just once and 0.03% to 0.045% held by the top ten. This clone appeared a few times. Its antigen is unknown. This receptor was identified in a man younger than 35 with type 1 diabetes. Sequencing was performed on naive CD4+ T cells from blood. The J gene is TRBJ2-1, the V gene TRBV7-2; TRBD2 matches 13 bases. The CDR3 sequence is CASSLPGTSGAYNEQFF. The CDR3 region has the DNA TGTGCCAGCAGCTTACCCGGGACTAGCGGGGCCTACAATGAGCAGTTCTTC.